Reported below is one T cell receptor (beta chain). Antigen specificity is unknown. This sample was taken from a study of T cells in Graves' hyperthyroidism and ophthalmopathy. Study at large: At initial diagnosis, before any treatment had begun, peripheral blood was obtained. Study results and limitations: Most expanded thyroid clonotypes above 0.001 also appeared in blood.

Amplification of TCR beta CDR3 regions was performed using RNA transcripts as template. The HTBI primer set served for first-round RT-PCR of the TCR CDR3. MiXCR was run by TCRdb on the multiplex PCR reads, yielding one entry per CDR3 protein. This table holds around 380,000 distinct CDR3 sequences, less than 15% found once. The blood specimen was taken at initial hyperthyroidism diagnosis, before any ophthalmopathy symptoms. This sequence originates from a man between 25 and 39 years old with Graves' hyperthyroidism that later progressed to Graves' ophthalmopathy. Sequencing was carried out using blood.

CDR3 sequence (DNA): TGTGCCAGCAGCTCGCCGACTAGCGGGTACAATGAGCAGTTCTTC. Its translation: CASSSPTSGYNEQFF. The chain has TRBV3-1 and TRBJ2-1; TRBD2 matches at 10 bases. Germline-derived CDR1 and CDR2 are LGHDT and YNNKEL (reference sequence). This CDR3 spans 15 amino acids. V dropped 5 bases and J dropped 4; count of bases not matched to a gene: 5.